The 3 T cell receptor beta chains listed next were all sequenced from one sample in a study of control samples from healthy donors and cancer patients. Measured with immunoSEQ multiplex PCR; TCRdb has only the in-frame clones, and not every one. The repertoire holds roughly 100,000 clones, about 91% seen once, with 2% to 2.5% in the top ten. The sample was blood. The receptors stem from a woman between 18 and 30 years old in good health.

The chain couples TRBV6-4 to TRBJ1-4, with TRBD1 identical over 7 bases. V gave up 6 bases and J gave up 1 base; unmatched junction bases: 8. The CDR3 has 16 residues. The V gene's germline CDR1 is MRHNA and CDR2 SNTAGT. The CDR3 DNA reads as TGTGCCAGCAGCGAAGGGGCAGGGGGAACTAATGAAAAACTGTTTTTT. Its translation is CASSEGAGGTNEKLFF.

V usage is TRBV10-2 and J usage is TRBJ1-2; D remains ambiguous. Deletions cut 1 base from V and 3 bases from J, with 6 bases between. This CDR3 contains 13 residues. CDR1 is WSHSY, CDR2 SAAADI, per germline. Written as DNA, the CDR3 is TGCGCCAGCAGTGAGTTGGCAGACTATGGCTACACCTTC. This translates into CASSELADYGYTF.

This sequence joins TRBV30 and TRBJ1-2; 7 bases align to TRBD1. V was pared by 1 base and J by 8 bases, with 7 bases of the junction left unmatched. This CDR3 spans 13 amino acids. Germline-derived CDR1 and CDR2 are GTSNPN and SVGIG (reference sequence). CDR3 sequence reads: CAWSALTGSGYTF. The CDR3 bases are TGTGCCTGGAGTGCTTTGACAGGGAGCGGCTACACCTTC.